The entry that follows covers one T cell receptor (beta chain) sequence. The target antigen is unknown. The sample comes from a study of T cell repertoires in cytomegalovirus infection. Background on the study: Both recently identified HLA-C-restricted and well-studied HLA-B-restricted CMV epitopes were used in the study. Evidence of both CMV infection and a matching HLA type came from public TCR beta signatures. Study-level points and caveats: The study found HLA-C-restricted CMV-specific TCR beta clonotypes dominating the ex vivo response. The cumulative frequency of public TCR beta families distinguished individuals who carried CMV together with the relevant HLA.

Germline trimming cut 5 bases from V and 5 bases from J; bases unmatched to any gene: 10. The CDR3 spans 16 residues. Germline V gene data show CDR1 as MNHNS and CDR2 as SASEGT. Each CDR3 protein is one row after TCRdb ran MiXCR on the reads. The data show 150,000 or so distinct CDR3 sequences, with about a fifth seen just once and roughly 25% held by the top ten. This specimen was CD8+ T cells from cultured PBMCs, taken from culture after CMV antigen stimulation. This sequence joins TRBV6-1 and TRBJ1-5; 9 bases are a match to TRBD1. This TCR was recovered from a human donor in good health (CMV status not recorded). Some clones in this sample may be carry-over from other donors' samples. The CDR3 nucleotides read TGTGCCAGCAGTTGGGGACAGGGTTTTCGGGATCAGCCCCAGCATTTT. This translates into CASSWGQGFRDQPQHF.